Included here is one T cell receptor beta chain sequence, with context. Its antigen is undetermined. The sample originates from a study of OX40 agonist ivuxolimab in advanced cancers. Looking at the study overall: Partial responses were achieved by three patients, one with hepatocellular carcinoma and two with cutaneous melanoma. Whole-study findings and limits: Among T cells, CD8+ cells averaged more expanded clones than CD4+ cells.

The data were produced by immunoSEQ multiplex PCR, yet TCRdb's version contains in-frame clones alone and is incomplete. The profile shows under 40,000 clones, 78% of them singletons. This sample comprised CD4+ or CD8+ T cells sorted from blood, obtained in a trial of the OX40 agonist ivuxolimab. The TCR sequence derives from an adult with an advanced solid tumor such as melanoma, head and neck, liver or kidney cancer.

The chain's CDR3 is CASSLGDSMNNEQFF. In nucleotides, the CDR3 is TGTGCCAGCAGCTTAGGTGACTCTATGAACAATGAGCAGTTCTTC. V gene TRBV11-3 combines with J gene TRBJ2-1; D gene unclear. CDR3 length equals 15 residues. V was trimmed by 1 base and J by 5 bases, leaving 12 bases between them. Germline assignment: CDR1 SGHNT and CDR2 YENEEA. The variable domain in full, with the rest retrieved from reference TRBV11-3 and TRBJ2-1, is EAGVVQSPRYKIIEKKQPVAFWCNPISGHNTLYWYLQNLGQGPELLIRYENEEAVDDSQLPKDRFSAERLKGVDSTLKIQPAELGDSAVYLCASSLGDSMNNEQFFGPGTRLTVL.